Sequencing of this T cell receptor (beta chain) was carried out in a study of T cell responses to AZD1222 COVID-19 vaccine. Notes on the study in general: The peak T cell response came first, and repertoires were sampled only after it.

Between the trimmed V and J ends, which lost 0 bases and 5 bases, there was a span of 14 bases. The germline CDR1 and CDR2 sequences are MNHNS and SASEGT. This CDR3 spans 17 amino acids. Profiling relied on immunoSEQ multiplex PCR, and the TCRdb table lists in-frame clones only, not all of them. The table lists about 100,000 clones, about 88% of them singletons. Concerning this clone: Its antigen is not identified.

This chain joins TRBV6-1 and TRBJ1-6; no reliable D call. The sequence came from an adult in good health. The sequences come from peripheral blood, collected on day 0 of AZD1222 vaccination. CDR3 bases: TGTGCCAGCAGTGAAGCTTTGCTACTCTTGAATAATTCACCCCTCCACTTT. Its translation is CASSEALLLLNNSPLHF.